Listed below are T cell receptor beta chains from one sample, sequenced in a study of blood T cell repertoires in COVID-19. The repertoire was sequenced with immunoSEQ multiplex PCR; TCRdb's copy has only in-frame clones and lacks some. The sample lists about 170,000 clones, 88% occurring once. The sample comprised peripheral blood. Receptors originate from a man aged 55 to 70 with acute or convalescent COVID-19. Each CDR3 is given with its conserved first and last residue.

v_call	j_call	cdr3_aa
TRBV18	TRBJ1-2	CASSPPGGGGYTF
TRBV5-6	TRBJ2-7	CASSLTSGLNEQYF
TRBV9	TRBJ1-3	CASSVLAGGPGNTIYF
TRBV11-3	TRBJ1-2	CASSQTEYYGYTF
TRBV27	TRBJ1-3	CASSIDINSGNTIYF
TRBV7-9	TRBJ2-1	CASSLVRLAGFNEQFF
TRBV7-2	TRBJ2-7	CASSLAGLSYEQYF
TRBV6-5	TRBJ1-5	CATGIGMGQPQHF
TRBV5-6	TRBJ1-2	CASSPYGGTGSIGYTF
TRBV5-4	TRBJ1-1	CASSSDRAIEAFF
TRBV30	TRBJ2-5	CAWSVQGVETQYF
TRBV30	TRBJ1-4	CAWSGTGTEKLFF
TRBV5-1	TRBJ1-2	CASSLRANYGYTF
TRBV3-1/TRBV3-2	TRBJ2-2	CASRQGAGELFF
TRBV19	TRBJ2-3	CASSADSGNTQYF
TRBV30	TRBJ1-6	CAWSRARSSYNSPLHF
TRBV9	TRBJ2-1	CASSRAASSYNEQFF
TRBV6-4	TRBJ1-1	CASMRELFDTEAFF
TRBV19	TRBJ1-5	CASSVGGAGNQPQHF
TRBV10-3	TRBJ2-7	CAIRTGGVEQYF
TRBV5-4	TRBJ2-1	CASSSDRTDEQFF
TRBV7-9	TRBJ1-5	CASSLDKGALSNQPRHF
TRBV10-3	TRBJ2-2	CAIKGGLSANTGELFF
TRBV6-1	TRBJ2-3	CASSEKRGPTDTQYF
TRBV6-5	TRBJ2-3	CASSRGPDTQYF
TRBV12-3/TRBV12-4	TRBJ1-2	CASSLPGGYGYTF
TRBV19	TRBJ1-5	CASSISGSGNQPQHF
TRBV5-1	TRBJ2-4	CASSFFTGQGALAKNIQYF
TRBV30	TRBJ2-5	CAWLEGGETQYF
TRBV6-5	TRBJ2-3	CASSYSGGLGTDTQYF
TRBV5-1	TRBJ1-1	CASSLGAGGAGTEAFF
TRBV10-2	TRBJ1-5	CARGQGTANRPQHF
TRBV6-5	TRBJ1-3	CASSRDTSSGNTIYF
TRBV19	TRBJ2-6	CASSITHRWGAGANVLTF
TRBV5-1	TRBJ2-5	CASILVEGETQYF
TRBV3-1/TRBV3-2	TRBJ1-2	CASSHVGQGYGYTF
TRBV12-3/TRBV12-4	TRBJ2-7	CASSSYRSYEQYF